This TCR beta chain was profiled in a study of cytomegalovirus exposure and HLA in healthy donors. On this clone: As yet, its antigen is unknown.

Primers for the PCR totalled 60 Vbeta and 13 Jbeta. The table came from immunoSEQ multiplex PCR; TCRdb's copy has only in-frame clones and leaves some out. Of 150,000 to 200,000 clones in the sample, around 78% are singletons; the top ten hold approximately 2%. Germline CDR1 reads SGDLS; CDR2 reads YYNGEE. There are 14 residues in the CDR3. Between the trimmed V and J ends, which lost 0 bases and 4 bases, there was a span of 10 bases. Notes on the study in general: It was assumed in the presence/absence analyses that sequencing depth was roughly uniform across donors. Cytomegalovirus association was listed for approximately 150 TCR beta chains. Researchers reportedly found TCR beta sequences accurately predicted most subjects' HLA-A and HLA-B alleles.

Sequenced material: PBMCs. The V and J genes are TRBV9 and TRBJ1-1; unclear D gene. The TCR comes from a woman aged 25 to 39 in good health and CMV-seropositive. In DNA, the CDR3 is TGTGCCAGCAGCGTAGTACAGCCCCCCACTGAAGCTTTCTTT. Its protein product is CASSVVQPPTEAFF.